This TCR beta chain was found in a study of T cells in localized non-small cell lung cancer (dated by TCRdb to 2018 to 2021). For context, the study as a whole: The study examined T cell repertoires in roughly 240 patients with early-stage NSCLC and compared tumors with uninvolved tumor-adjacent lungs. The cohort comprised 236 treatment-naïve NSCLC patients with resected, localized lung tumors. A mean age of about 66 years was recorded for the NSCLC patients, of whom under 150 were male and 95 to 110 were female. Overall study outcomes, separate from this receptor: A median of around 50 of the top 100 tumor clones were detected in paired uninvolved adjacent lung, and about 29 of these tumor clones were also found among the top 100 clones of the paired uninvolved adjacent lung. Because of the exploratory design, TCR variables were selected using unadjusted p-values without false-discovery rate correction. Multi-region tumor sequencing was not performed, so intratumor heterogeneity could not be excluded. Higher blood T cell density associated with longer overall survival, while higher adjacent-lung clonality associated with shorter survival. Uninvolved tumor-adjacent lung showed the highest T cell clonality, higher than tumor, which suggests more focused antigenic responses in the adjacent lung.

Of note for this clone: Its antigen specificity is not known. It has no much larger one-base neighbor in the sample; base qualities were not kept.

At diagnosis, tumor, uninvolved tumor-adjacent lung and peripheral blood were collected and then preserved as a mix of FFPE and fresh-frozen material. For TCR repertoire profiling, blood samples were analyzed in the form of peripheral blood mononuclear cells. The germline V gene gives CDR1 as ENHRY and CDR2 as SYGVKD. The V end loses 0 bases and the J end loses 5 bases, and a stretch of 11 bases separates them. Its CDR3 holds 15 amino acids, cysteine through phenylalanine. CDR3 DNA is the only sequence kept; it has 45 bases, read in frame from the first base. The immunoSEQ Assay was used to sequence TCR beta CDR3 regions from DNA. The authors' analysis ran thus. To compute T cell density, TCR beta template counts were normalized to usable DNA, which was estimated by amplifying housekeeping genes. Richness was estimated with the preseqR package, extrapolating to 400,000 templates for PBMC samples and 120,000 templates for tissue samples. Clonality was defined by subtracting Pielou's evenness from one. Differential abundance testing on productive amino-acid clonotypes, with a minimum total count of 5 and an alpha of 0.1, was used to identify tissue-enriched TCRs. The Jaccard Index and the Morisita Overlap Index were used to quantify repertoire overlap between compartments. TCR beta CDR3s were clustered by GLIPH together with public tetramer-defined viral CDR3s, and at least three viral sequences plus V-gene enrichment were required for viral motifs. TCRdb re-hosts the immuneACCESS table, in-frame sequences only. Its copies lack some clones; in the studies checked, an unresolved V gene accounts for under half of them, and the cause for the rest is not known. The V and J calls and clone size were taken over from that table, and D and trimming were inferred from the DNA. In all, the sample holds 70,000 or so clones, and roughly 84% of those were seen once. The top ten constitute approximately 1.2% of the sample.

This clonotype was sampled from a female donor older than 55 with stage I lung adenocarcinoma. The sequencing used peripheral blood, collected before any cancer treatment. This chain is built from TRBV10-3 and TRBJ1-3; no D gene can be assigned with confidence. The bases read TGTGCCATCAGTGAGTCAGGACCTAGGAGAAACACCATATATTTT. It is translated as CAISESGPRRNTIYF.